The rows below give T cell receptor beta chains drawn from one sample of a study of cytomegalovirus exposure and HLA in healthy donors. Using immunoSEQ multiplex PCR, the repertoire was profiled, and TCRdb retains in-frame clones only, with some absent. This table holds around 160,000 clones, just under 80% found once. Sequencing input: PBMCs. The receptor source for this set is a man younger than 35 in good health and CMV-seropositive. The conserved cysteine and the conserved F or W are not part of the CDR3 here. The D gene is left open where the match is weak.

d_call j_call v_call cdr3_aa
NA TRBJ1-4 TRBV21-1 ASTHRRPTREKLF
TRBD1 TRBJ1-1 TRBV29-1 SVVSGTDTNTEAF
TRBD1 TRBJ1-2 TRBV4-1 ASSPGDRVGYGYT
NA TRBJ2-7 TRBV14 ASSQVWDTDEQY
NA TRBJ2-7 TRBV6-1 ASSPRDSGYEQY
TRBD2 TRBJ2-3 TRBV5-5 ASSLATSGSTDTQY
NA TRBJ1-3 TRBV5-5 ASSWGLNSGNTIY
NA TRBJ1-2 TRBV6-5 ASSYSDSYGYT
NA TRBJ1-1 TRBV27 ANLNPFRTEAF
NA TRBJ1-5 TRBV28 ASSLSGNQPQH
NA TRBJ1-1 TRBV29-1 SVDGQKNTEAF
TRBD1 TRBJ1-1 TRBV5-1 ASSYRGEAF
NA TRBJ1-2 TRBV18 ASSPPTIGINYGYT
NA TRBJ1-3 TRBV2 ASNGGAAGNTIY
TRBD2 TRBJ2-2 TRBV29-1 SVVLNGRAFGELF
TRBD1 TRBJ1-1 TRBV25-1 ASSEPGTGNTEAF
TRBD1 TRBJ2-1 TRBV7-6 ASSSRGPYNEQF
NA TRBJ2-7 TRBV28 ASSGTGYYEQY
TRBD2 NA TRBV7-6 ASSLESGSSYEQY
NA TRBJ2-4 TRBV27 ASSSPGGNIQY
NA TRBJ1-5 TRBV7-2 ASSLLSGRGMNQPQH
NA TRBJ1-2 TRBV19 ASSIRLANYGYT
TRBD1 TRBJ2-5 TRBV6-5 ASSLNRGRGETQY
TRBD1 TRBJ1-5 TRBV2 ASREGGTGVQPQH
NA TRBJ1-5 TRBV4-1 ASSQRQESNQPQH
NA TRBJ1-1 TRBV6-1 ASSEVGSGEAF
NA TRBJ1-5 TRBV18 ASSPGGGTVHQPQH
NA TRBJ2-7 TRBV4-1 ASSQAGDEQY
TRBD1 TRBJ2-5 TRBV5-1 ASTSGTGGYQETQY
TRBD1 TRBJ1-2 TRBV18 ASSQGDRGSYGYT
NA TRBJ1-2 TRBV5-1 ASSLLGEGSNYGYT
NA TRBJ2-2 TRBV4-1 ASSLPPGGAGETGELF
TRBD1 TRBJ1-1 TRBV20-1 SATGTGIGF
NA TRBJ2-5 TRBV5-1 ASRTKAKPTGPYQETQY
TRBD1 TRBJ1-1 TRBV4-1 ASSPFLVDRMNTEAF
NA TRBJ2-1 TRBV10-3 AISESSRTIYNEQF
NA TRBJ1-4 TRBV7-9 ASSTPSGTNEKLF
TRBD1 TRBJ1-2 TRBV19 ASSISGQENYGYT
TRBD1 TRBJ1-4 TRBV28 ASSPTGTNEKLF
NA TRBJ2-6 TRBV5-5 ASSYRISGANVLT
TRBD1 TRBJ1-1 TRBV29-1 SVGGQGMNTEAF
NA TRBJ2-2 TRBV10-1 ASSEEIPGELF